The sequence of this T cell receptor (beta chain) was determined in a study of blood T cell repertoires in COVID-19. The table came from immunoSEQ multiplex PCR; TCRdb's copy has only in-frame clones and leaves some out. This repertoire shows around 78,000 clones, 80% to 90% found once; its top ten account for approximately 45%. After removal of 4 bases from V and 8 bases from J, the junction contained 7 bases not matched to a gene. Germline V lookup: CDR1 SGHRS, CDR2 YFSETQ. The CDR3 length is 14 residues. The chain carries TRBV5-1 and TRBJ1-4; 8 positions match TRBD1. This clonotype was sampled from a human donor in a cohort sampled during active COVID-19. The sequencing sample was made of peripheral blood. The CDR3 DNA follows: TGCGCCAGCAGCCACGGGACAGGAGGCGAAAAACTGTTTTTT. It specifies CASSHGTGGEKLFF.